The 27 T cell receptor beta chains below were found in one sample sequenced in a study of T cell repertoires in cytomegalovirus infection. TCRdb re-derived calls from the reads in MiXCR, one entry per CDR3 protein. This sample has 350,000 to 500,000 distinct CDR3 sequences; approximately 31% occur once, and the top ten carry about an eighth. The sample comprised PBMCs. These receptors were taken from a human donor in good health (CMV status not recorded). Some clones in this sample may be carry-over from other donors' samples.

This clonotype was counted between two and nine times. J is TRBJ2-3 and V is TRBV7-9, with 10 bases aligning to TRBD1. CDR3 length: 17 amino acids. V shed 7 bases and J 1 base; nucleotides not matched to a gene: 11. CDR1 and CDR2 from the germline V gene are SEHNR and FQNEAQ (reference sequence). The CDR3 spells CASTPSRDRGRTDTQYF. Written as DNA, the CDR3 is TGTGCCAGCACCCCCTCCCGGGACAGGGGACGCACAGATACGCAGTATTTT.

The J gene is TRBJ1-5, the V gene TRBV12-3 or TRBV12-4; 9 bases map to TRBD1. Trimming took 7 bases from V and 6 from J; bases not matched to a gene: 7. The CDR3 has 14 amino acids. The CDR3 here is CASNYGQGLQPQHF. DNA for the CDR3: TGTGCCAGCAACTACGGACAGGGGCTTCAGCCCCAGCATTTT.

The CDR3 spells CASIPGGGITEAFF. The CDR3 DNA reads TGTGCCAGCATCCCCGGAGGCGGGATCACTGAAGCTTTCTTT. This chain connects TRBV7-6 to TRBJ1-1, with D uncertain. V gave up 7 bases and J gave up 4 bases, with 16 bases separating them. The CDR3 has 14 amino acids. CDR1 and CDR2 (germline): SGHVS, FNYEAQ.

The table lists this clonotype with many counts. The chain uses TRBV4-1 and TRBJ1-6; 12 bases match TRBD1. Trimming removed 4 bases from V and 3 bases from J; junction bases left unmatched: 10. Per germline, CDR1 MGHRA and CDR2 YSYEKL. The CDR3 sequence is 19 residues long. CDR3: CASSPGTGGSTVYNSPLHF. CDR3 nucleotide sequence: TGCGCCAGCAGCCCCGGGACAGGGGGCTCCACCGTCTATAATTCACCCCTCCACTTT.

As concerns this clonotype: A much larger clone is a single base away; this may be a read error. The rearrangement links TRBV15 to TRBJ2-5; 7 bases fit TRBD2. The CDR3 covers 15 residues. V lost 4 bases to trimming and J lost 9 bases; unmatched junction nucleotides: 14. The germline CDR1 and CDR2 sequences are LNHNV and YYDKDF (reference sequence). DNA for the CDR3: TGTGCCACCAGCAAAGATAGGGAGGGCGCGCTTCCCCAGTACTTC. This encodes CATSKDREGALPQYF. The full variable domain, in which reference TRBV15 and TRBJ2-5 provide the parts outside the CDR3, is DAMVIQNPRYQVTQFGKPVTLSCSQTLNHNVMYWYQQKSSQAPKLLFHYYDKDFNNEADTPDNFQSRRPNTSFCFLDIRSPGLGDTAMYLCATSKDREGALPQYFGPGTRLLVL.

V gene TRBV20-1 combines with J gene TRBJ1-2; D not certain. CDR3 length: 16 amino acids. Trimming pared 3 bases from V and 3 bases from J, leaving 20 bases between. Germline CDR1 DFQATT, CDR2 SNEGSKA (reference sequence). The CDR3 reads CSARGSPPLGDYGYTF. CDR3 bases: TGCAGTGCTAGGGGATCCCCTCCGTTGGGTGACTATGGCTACACCTTC.

This clonotype was seen at least ten times. The chain uses TRBV7-2 and TRBJ2-5; TRBD2 matches 13 bases. The V segment lost 4 bases and the J segment 5 bases; nucleotides outside the gene matches: 10. CDR3 length: 17 amino acids. Per germline, CDR1 SGHTA and CDR2 FQGNSA. CDR3 amino acids: CASSSRGTSGAVETQYF. Written as DNA, the CDR3 is TGTGCCAGCAGCTCCCGAGGGACTAGCGGGGCGGTTGAGACCCAGTACTTC.

This rearrangement joins TRBV19 to TRBJ2-5; the D is unclear. The V gene's germline CDR1 is LNHDA and CDR2 SQIVND (reference sequence). V was cut by 6 bases and J by 5 bases, with 13 bases left in between. The CDR3 runs 13 residues. The DNA of the CDR3 is TGTGCCAGTAGAACAGCTTTCGGGGAGACCCAGTACTTC. It encodes CASRTAFGETQYF.

The chain has TRBV5-4 and TRBJ2-5; TRBD2 matches 10 bases. In germline, CDR1 is SGHNT, CDR2 YYREEE (reference sequence). V was pared by 0 bases and J by 5 bases, with 1 base of the junction left unmatched. The CDR3 length is 14 residues. The CDR3 nucleotides are TGTGCCAGCAGCTTGGAGCGGGGGGGGGAGACCCAGTACTTC. This sequence encodes CASSLERGGETQYF.

The chain has TRBV10-3 and TRBJ1-2; D is perhaps TRBD1 (6 bases). The CDR3 spans 12 residues. Germline CDR1 and CDR2: ENHRY and SYGVKD. The germline V and J ends were trimmed by 3 bases and 6 bases, with 8 bases remaining between them. The CDR3 sequence is CAISEGGDGYTF. The CDR3 DNA sequence: TGTGCCATCAGTGAAGGGGGGGATGGCTACACCTTC.

The sample holds a few counts of this clonotype. This may come from a read error, since a much larger clone is one base off. The CDR3 end shows no conserved phenylalanine or tryptophan, and so a read error is likely. The CDR3 protein is CASSLKSTENNYGYTL. The CDR3 DNA follows: TGTGCCAGCAGCTTAAAGTCTACGGAAAATAACTATGGCTACACCTTA. The chain employs TRBV7-2 and TRBJ1-2; D gene uncertain. The V and J ends lost 2 bases and 1 base respectively, with 14 bases between them. CDR3 length: 16 amino acids. The germline V gene has CDR1 SGHTA and CDR2 FQGNSA.

This clonotype came up a few times. The chain has TRBV7-2 and TRBJ2-3; D might be TRBD1 or TRBD2, each matching 5 bases. Per germline, CDR1 SGHTA and CDR2 FQGNSA. V was shortened by 6 bases and J by 4 bases, with 20 bases between the two germline ends. CDR3 size: 16 residues. The CDR3 is CASSTDGSRGPDTQYF. CDR3 bases: TGTGCCAGCAGTACTGACGGATCGAGGGGACCAGATACGCAGTATTTT.

The chain uses TRBV5-1 and TRBJ2-1, with unresolved D. Germline V gene data show CDR1 as SGHRS and CDR2 as YFSETQ. This CDR3 region has 15 residues. Between the trimmed V and J ends, which lost 3 bases and 0 bases, there was a span of 10 bases. CDR3 bases: TGCGCCAGCAGCTCGAAGTCGGGCTCCTACAATGAGCAGTTCTTC. Translation: CASSSKSGSYNEQFF.

This clonotype was counted between two and nine times. The rearrangement links TRBV7-8 to TRBJ2-1; 7 bases map to TRBD2. There are 16 residues in the CDR3. In germline, CDR1 is SGHVS, CDR2 FQNEAQ. The trim removed 2 bases at V and 3 bases at J, leaving 7 bases unmatched. The CDR3 nucleotides read TGTGCCAGCAGCTTACTCCTAGCGGACTTCTACAATGAGCAGTTCTTC. Its protein product is CASSLLLADFYNEQFF.

V and J are TRBV14 and TRBJ2-3; the D gene is possibly TRBD1 (6 bases). Germline assignment: CDR1 SGHDN and CDR2 FVKESK. Trimming cost V 0 bases and J 6 bases, with 10 bases left between them. There are 14 residues in the CDR3. The CDR3 sequence is CASSQEWGHDTQYF. CDR3 nucleotides: TGTGCCAGCAGCCAAGAGTGGGGGCACGATACGCAGTATTTT.

This clonotype was seen ten or more times. The chain has TRBV7-8 and TRBJ2-2; TRBD2 aligns across 13 bases. Germline loops: CDR1 SGHVS, CDR2 FQNEAQ. The V and J ends lost 3 bases and 6 bases, in that order; junction bases with no gene match: 13. This CDR3 is built from 19 residues. This chain's CDR3 is CASSFRTTSGRTRPGELFF. The CDR3, as DNA: TGTGCCAGCAGCTTTAGGACGACTAGCGGGAGGACTAGGCCCGGGGAGCTGTTTTTT. Full variable domain (remainder filled in from reference TRBV7-8 and TRBJ2-2): GAGVSQSPRYKVAKRGQDVALRCDPISGHVSLFWYQQALGQGPEFLTYFQNEAQLDKSGLPSDRFFAERPEGSVSTLKIQRTQQEDSAVYLCASSFRTTSGRTRPGELFFGEGSRLTVL.

This clonotype showed up many times. V gene TRBV6-6 combines with J gene TRBJ2-7; 9 nucleotides line up with TRBD1. CDR1 is MNHNY and CDR2 is SVGAGI in the germline V gene (reference sequence). The CDR3 contains 15 residues. Trimming at V came to 4 bases and at J to 2 bases, leaving 6 bases not matched to a gene. CDR3 sequence reads: CASSFRTGEPYEQYF. The CDR3 DNA follows: TGTGCCAGCAGTTTCCGGACAGGGGAACCCTACGAGCAGTACTTC.

This clonotype was recorded many times. The chain carries TRBV6-6 and TRBJ1-5, with D hard to call. Trimming left V 1 base short and J 4 bases short, with 5 bases between. Germline CDR1 reads MNHNY; CDR2 reads SVGAGI (reference sequence). The CDR3 totals 13 residues. Here the CDR3 DNA reads TGTGCCAGCAGTTACTGGAGTAATCAGCCCCAGCATTTT. This encodes CASSYWSNQPQHF.

This chain's CDR3 is CASTEYAMTGGLTEAFF. The CDR3 coding sequence is TGTGCCAGTACCGAGTATGCTATGACAGGGGGCCTCACTGAAGCTTTCTTT. The chain uses TRBV19 and TRBJ1-1, with 10 positions matching TRBD1. V was clipped by 7 bases and J by 4 bases; unmatched bases: 15. Germline-derived CDR1 and CDR2 are LNHDA and SQIVND (reference sequence). The length of the CDR3 is 17 residues.

The chain recombines TRBV7-8 with TRBJ2-3; D unclear. The CDR3 is made up of 14 amino acids. Trimming removed 1 base from V and 5 bases from J, with 10 bases in between. The germline V gene has CDR1 SGHVS and CDR2 FQNEAQ. CDR3 DNA sequence: TGTGCCAGCAGCTTAGAAGGGTTTGAAGATACGCAGTATTTT. Protein: CASSLEGFEDTQYF.

The chain has TRBV27 and TRBJ1-1; 12 bases are shared with TRBD1. From germline, CDR1 is MNHEY and CDR2 SMNVEV (reference sequence). CDR3 length: 18 amino acids. After removal of 3 bases from V and 2 bases from J, the junction contained 10 bases not matched to a gene. The CDR3 nucleotides are TGTGCCAGCAGTTTTATTAGGGACAGGGGGCCCGGCAACACTGAAGCTTTCTTT. Translated: CASSFIRDRGPGNTEAFF.

This clonotype has only one observation. A much bigger clone sits one base away, suggesting this may be a read error. Here the CDR3 omits its conserved ending phenylalanine or tryptophan, so a read error is the likely source. The chain is built from TRBV7-2 and TRBJ1-4; no reliable D call. CDR3 size: 15 residues. Germline CDR1 is SGHTA and CDR2 is FQGNSA. V gave up 4 bases and J gave up 0 bases, with 9 bases separating them. CDR3 DNA sequence: TGTGCCAGCAGCTATGTCAGTGCAACTAATGAAAAACTGTTTTTG. It translates to CASSYVSATNEKLFL.

The chain carries TRBV5-1 and TRBJ2-7; TRBD2 agrees at 10 bases. The CDR3 is made up of 15 amino acids. V trimming: 7 bases; J trimming: 4 bases; junction bases outside the gene matches: 11. The V gene's germline CDR1 is SGHRS and CDR2 YFSETQ. For the CDR3, the DNA is TGCGCCAGCCGCGCGGAGCGGGGGGGAGCTTACGAGCAGTACTTC. Translated: CASRAERGGAYEQYF.

CDR3 bases: TGCAGTGCTACCGAGACAGGCAATTCACCCCTCCACTTT. Translating gives CSATETGNSPLHF. The rearrangement uses TRBV20-1 and TRBJ1-6, with a weak D call TRBD1 (6 bases). Germline V CDR1 and CDR2: DFQATT, SNEGSKA (reference sequence). Deletions cut 4 bases from V and 7 bases from J, with 11 bases between. This CDR3 has 13 residues.

This clonotype was seen more than once but under ten times. J is TRBJ2-3 and V is TRBV12-3 or TRBV12-4; D is perhaps TRBD1 or TRBD2 (5 bases each). This CDR3 comprises 15 residues. The germline V and J ends were trimmed by 5 bases and 5 bases, with 17 bases remaining between them. In nucleotides, the CDR3 is TGTGCCAGCAGTCCCGGTGGGACCGGCGGAGATACGCAGTATTTT. It codes for CASSPGGTGGDTQYF.

Many counts were recorded for this clonotype. The V call is TRBV12-3 or TRBV12-4, the J call TRBJ2-1, with TRBD2 as a possible D gene (8 bases). Trimming pared 3 bases from V and 5 bases from J, leaving 17 bases between. The CDR3 extends over 16 amino acids. The CDR3 reads CASSFRGTRSNNEQFF. DNA for the CDR3: TGTGCCAGCAGTTTCAGGGGGACTAGAAGTAACAATGAGCAGTTCTTC.

This clonotype was counted only a few times. The V and J genes are TRBV4-2 and TRBJ2-3; D unresolved. CDR1 and CDR2 from the germline V gene are LGHNA and YNFKEQ. Trimming cost V 1 base and J 0 bases, with 8 bases left between them. This CDR3 spans 15 amino acids. The CDR3 DNA reads as TGTGCCAGCAGCCAAGTGGAGCTTAGCACAGATACGCAGTATTTT. This gives the protein CASSQVELSTDTQYF.